These 30 T cell receptor beta chains came from one sample sequenced in a study of regulatory T cells in long-lasting Graves disease. Building the TCR beta libraries relied on iRepertoire HTBI primers, and CDR3 regions underwent Arm-PCR. TCRdb re-called the multiplex PCR reads with MiXCR, one entry per CDR3 protein. Among about 470,000 distinct CDR3 sequences, 15% were seen once, and the ten largest hold 16%. As to time point: newly diagnosed GD, antithyroid drugs for less than 3 months. The TCR library was made from RNA extracted from PBMCs. These data were also reused for a study on T cells in Graves' hyperthyroidism and ophthalmopathy.

The source was peripheral blood mononuclear cells (PBMCs), collected at new diagnosis, from a patient treated with antithyroid drugs. The receptors were sampled from a woman in her 30s with Graves disease.

V usage is TRBV12-5 and J usage is TRBJ2-5; 7 nucleotides agree with TRBD2. The J segment lost 5 bases and the V segment lost 3 bases, leaving 6 bases of the junction unmatched. The CDR3 sequence is 14 residues long. CDR1 and CDR2 from the germline V gene are LGHNT and FRNRAP. The CDR3 bases are TGTGCTAGTGGTTTAGACGGGGGGAGGGAGACCCAGTACTTC. It encodes CASGLDGGRETQYF.

The gene calls are TRBV24-1 and TRBJ2-3; D is unclear. The ends were cut back, 4 bases at V and 0 bases at J, with 7 bases in the middle. The CDR3 sequence is 14 residues long. Germline CDR1 reads KGHDR; CDR2 reads SFDVKD. CDR3 sequence reads: CATSDPSSTDTQYF. The CDR3 bases are TGTGCCACCAGTGACCCTTCTAGCACAGATACGCAGTATTTT.

This clonotype occurred many times. The CDR3 DNA follows: TGTGCCAGCAGCTCCGCCTCGTGGGGGATTAACTATGGCTACACCTTC. Its protein is CASSSASWGINYGYTF. The chain carries TRBV7-9 and TRBJ1-2; a weak D match, TRBD1 (5 bases). Looked up from germline, CDR1 is SEHNR and CDR2 is FQNEAQ (reference sequence). V gave up 4 bases and J gave up 1 base, with 16 bases separating them. This CDR3 comprises 16 residues.

The chain uses TRBV29-1 and TRBJ1-1, with D maybe TRBD1 (6 bases). The CDR3 consists of 13 residues. V lost 6 bases, J lost 6 bases, and 17 bases lay in between. The germline V gene has CDR1 SQVTM and CDR2 ANQGSEA. The CDR3 is CSVTQGPHPEAFF. CDR3 sequence (DNA): TGCAGCGTGACTCAGGGGCCCCATCCTGAAGCTTTCTTT.

This clonotype was counted ten times or more. V gene TRBV13 combines with J gene TRBJ2-1, with 7 bases that match TRBD2. Germline trimming cut 5 bases from V and 4 bases from J; bases unmatched to any gene: 14. The germline V gene has CDR1 PRHDT and CDR2 FYEKMQ (reference sequence). This CDR3 comprises 17 residues. The CDR3 nucleotides are TGTGCCAGCAGCCCAGGTGTCAGGGAGGGGATTTACAATGAGCAGTTCTTC. Its protein product is CASSPGVREGIYNEQFF.

This clonotype has a count of ten or more. The chain uses TRBV28 and TRBJ1-4, with TRBD1 matching over 7 bases. Germline V gives CDR1 MDHEN, CDR2 SYDVKM. This CDR3 comprises 16 residues. V lost 3 bases and J lost 3; bases outside the gene matches: 7. CDR3 residues: CASSFHTGDSNEKLFF. The CDR3, as DNA: TGTGCCAGCAGTTTCCATACAGGGGATTCTAATGAAAAACTGTTTTTT.

This clonotype has just a few counts. V usage is TRBV27 and J usage is TRBJ1-1; D may be TRBD1 (6 bases). There are 13 residues in the CDR3. Trimming took off 3 bases at V and 7 bases at J, with 12 bases between the two ends. Per the germline V gene, CDR1 is MNHEY and CDR2 is SMNVEV (reference sequence). The CDR3 DNA sequence: TGTGCCAGCAGTTTGGGACACCTCCTTGAAGCTTTCTTT. It encodes CASSLGHLLEAFF.

This clonotype appeared many times. This chain links TRBV20-1 with TRBJ1-5, with a tentative D call TRBD1 (5 bases). The CDR3 is 18 residues long. Germline lookup yields CDR1 DFQATT and CDR2 SNEGSKA (reference sequence). The V end was cut by 3 bases, the J end by 3 bases, with 24 bases between. This CDR3 reads CSASNPLDSLGLNQPQHF. The CDR3 DNA follows: TGCAGTGCTAGTAACCCCCTAGACTCTCTGGGGCTCAATCAGCCCCAGCATTTT.

This clonotype was counted ten times or more. This chain joins TRBV29-1 and TRBJ2-3, with a possible D match to TRBD1 (6 bases). Germline V CDR1 and CDR2: SQVTM, ANQGSEA. V was trimmed by 3 bases and J by 0 bases, leaving 16 bases between them. There are 16 residues in the CDR3. The CDR3 nucleotides read TGCAGCGTTGAGGGACACCGTCCCGTTAGCACAGATACGCAGTATTTT. Translating gives CSVEGHRPVSTDTQYF.

This clonotype was counted ten times or more. The V call is TRBV12-3 or TRBV12-4, the J call TRBJ1-5; no clear D. Trimming removed 8 bases at V and 1 base at J, with 18 bases between. This CDR3 comprises 16 residues. CDR3: CASGSPDGVSNQPQHF. The DNA of the CDR3 is TGTGCCAGCGGCTCTCCGGACGGGGTCAGCAATCAGCCCCAGCATTTT.

This rearrangement joins TRBV28 to TRBJ2-3; 8 bases fit TRBD2. Germline V lookup: CDR1 MDHEN, CDR2 SYDVKM. The CDR3 is 13 residues long. The V gene end was trimmed by 7 bases and the J gene end by 5 bases; junction bases not matched to a gene: 5. The CDR3 spells CASTSLAVDTQYF. The CDR3 nucleotides are TGTGCCAGCACCTCACTAGCGGTAGATACGCAGTATTTT.

This clonotype showed up just a few times. The CDR3 region has the DNA TGTGCCAGCAGCTTAGAGGCGGGGGCCACCGGGGAGCTGTTTTTT. It is translated as CASSLEAGATGELFF. The chain has TRBV7-3 and TRBJ2-2; D perhaps matches TRBD2 (7 bases). The CDR3 covers 15 residues. The germline V gene encodes CDR1 SGHTA and CDR2 FQGTGA. V lost 2 bases and J 4 bases, leaving 11 bases between the germline ends. Based on the CDR3 plus reference TRBV7-3 and TRBJ2-2, the full variable domain is GAGVSQTPSNKVTEKGKYVELRCDPISGHTALYWYRQSLGQGPEFLIYFQGTGAADDSGLPNDRFFAVRPEGSVSTLKIQRTERGDSAVYLCASSLEAGATGELFFGEGSRLTVL.

This clonotype was seen more than once but under ten times. The chain uses TRBV7-3 and TRBJ2-2, with a tentative D call TRBD2 (6 bases). The CDR3 runs to 15 residues. The V end was cut by 3 bases, the J end by 1 base, with 9 bases between. Germline V gene lookup returns CDR1 SGHTA and CDR2 FQGTGA. CDR3 sequence (DNA): TGTGCCAGCAGCTTGGGGACTTGGAACACCGGGGAGCTGTTTTTT. Translating it yields CASSLGTWNTGELFF.

The rearrangement links TRBV6-2 or TRBV6-3 to TRBJ2-7; 7 positions agree with TRBD1. The CDR3 has 15 residues. With V trimmed by 5 bases and J by 7 bases, 14 bases remained unmatched. Germline CDR1 MNHEY, CDR2 SVGEGT. CDR3 loop: CASSRRQGRELEQYF. The DNA for the CDR3 is TGTGCCAGCAGTCGTCGACAGGGCAGGGAGTTGGAGCAGTACTTC.

This clonotype was recorded many times. The chain links TRBV29-1 to TRBJ2-1, with 8 nucleotides matching TRBD1. CDR1 is SQVTM and CDR2 is ANQGSEA in the germline V gene. The CDR3 runs to 17 residues. J was trimmed by 7 bases and V by 7 bases; bases with no gene match: 21. The CDR3 reads CSARGPQGVAYGNEQFF. The CDR3 DNA reads as TGCAGCGCCCGAGGCCCACAGGGGGTGGCGTACGGGAATGAGCAGTTCTTC.

This clonotype was found many times. The chain is built from TRBV20-1 and TRBJ2-7; TRBD2 aligns across 9 bases. V lost 5 bases, J lost 0 bases, and 8 bases stayed unmatched. Per germline, CDR1 DFQATT and CDR2 SNEGSKA (reference sequence). CDR3 length equals 15 residues. CDR3: CSAQMLGLASYEQYF. Here the CDR3 DNA reads TGCAGTGCTCAAATGCTGGGACTAGCCTCCTACGAGCAGTACTTC.

This chain uses TRBV4-1 with TRBJ1-3; TRBD1 might be the D (5 bases). V lost 3 bases and J 0 bases, leaving 12 bases between the germline ends. The germline gives CDR1 MGHRA, CDR2 YSYEKL. The CDR3 totals 16 residues. The CDR3 protein is CASSQPTALSGNTIYF. As DNA, the CDR3 is TGCGCCAGCAGCCAGCCGACAGCCCTCTCTGGAAACACCATATATTTT.

This clonotype came up many times. The chain is built from TRBV20-1 and TRBJ1-3; D gene ambiguous. The V gene's germline CDR1 is DFQATT and CDR2 SNEGSKA (reference sequence). V was pared by 2 bases and J by 0 bases, with 8 bases between. The CDR3 sequence is 14 residues long. The CDR3 DNA reads as TGCAGTGCTAGACAGACCTTCTCTGGAAACACCATATATTTT. This translates into CSARQTFSGNTIYF.

This clonotype was counted at least ten times. The chain is built from TRBV6-1 and TRBJ2-5, with D possibly TRBD2 on 5 matching bases. V was cut by 7 bases and J by 5 bases, with 14 bases left in between. The CDR3 is 13 residues long. In germline, CDR1 is MNHNS, CDR2 SASEGT. The CDR3 here is CASNPRGMETQYF. The CDR3 DNA sequence: TGTGCCAGCAATCCCCGAGGGATGGAGACCCAGTACTTC.

On this clonotype: Lacking the conserved final phenylalanine or tryptophan, this CDR3 likely reflects a read error. V usage is TRBV25-1 and J usage is TRBJ2-7; D is unresolved. CDR3 length: 12 amino acids. The V end was cut by 11 bases, the J end by 5 bases, with 16 bases between. Germline lookup yields CDR1 MGHDK and CDR2 SYGVNS. The CDR3 nucleotides read TGTGCCGCTCGGCGTGGGCCCCACGAGCAGTACCTC. Translating it yields CAARRGPHEQYL.

This clonotype was picked up many times. This chain joins TRBV6-2 or TRBV6-3 and TRBJ2-1; 9 bases match TRBD2. This CDR3 spans 17 amino acids. V shed 4 bases and J 5 bases; nucleotides not matched to a gene: 12. CDR1 and CDR2 from the germline V gene are MNHEY and SVGEGT. CDR3 DNA: TGTGCCAGCAGTTCGCCTGAGGTTGCGGGAGGGCACAATGAGCAGTTCTTC. Translated, it gives CASSSPEVAGGHNEQFF.

This clonotype has only a few counts. The chain links TRBV6-1 to TRBJ1-2; D is perhaps TRBD1 (6 bases). Trimming pared 5 bases from V and 4 bases from J, leaving 14 bases between. The length of the CDR3 is 14 residues. The germline V gene has CDR1 MNHNS and CDR2 SASEGT. CDR3 loop: CASSSSGAAYGYTF. Here the CDR3 DNA reads TGTGCCAGCAGTAGCTCAGGGGCTGCCTATGGCTACACCTTC.

This clonotype has at least ten counts. The rearrangement uses TRBV18 and TRBJ2-4, with D perhaps assigned TRBD1 or TRBD2 (6 bases each). The germline V gene has CDR1 KGHSH and CDR2 LQKENI. Trimming took 1 base from V and 2 from J, leaving 12 bases between them. The CDR3 loop spans 16 amino acids. The CDR3: CASSPQGGLPKNIQYF. The DNA for the CDR3 is TGTGCCAGCTCACCACAGGGGGGACTTCCCAAAAACATTCAGTACTTC.

This clonotype was counted at least ten times. The V gene is TRBV13, the J gene TRBJ2-7, with 14 bases identical to TRBD2. V lost 5 bases, J lost 0 bases, and 12 bases stayed unmatched. This CDR3 region has 19 residues. From germline, CDR1 is PRHDT and CDR2 FYEKMQ (reference sequence). In DNA form, the CDR3 reads TGTGCCAGCAGCCCTCCTCCGGGACTAGCGGGAGAGAACTCCTACGAGCAGTACTTC. It specifies CASSPPPGLAGENSYEQYF.

This clonotype was seen a handful of times. The chain joins TRBV6-2 or TRBV6-3 to TRBJ1-1; D unresolved. CDR1 and CDR2 from the germline V gene are MNHEY and SVGEGT. CDR3 length: 14 amino acids. The germline V and J ends were trimmed by 4 bases and 4 bases, with 13 bases remaining between them. The DNA of the CDR3 is TGTGCCAGCAGTTGGGCGGATTTGGGCACTGAAGCTTTCTTT. Its translation: CASSWADLGTEAFF.

A few counts support this clonotype. This rearrangement joins TRBV19 to TRBJ1-2; D might be TRBD1 (5 bases). The germline V and J ends were trimmed by 7 bases and 5 bases, with 17 bases remaining between them. The CDR3 extends over 14 amino acids. Looked up from germline, CDR1 is LNHDA and CDR2 is SQIVND (reference sequence). CDR3 region: CASTHGTIDYGYTF. The CDR3 bases are TGTGCCAGTACCCACGGGACGATTGATTATGGCTACACCTTC.

On this clonotype itself: The junction differs from germline at one of its ends, possibly a read error. CDR3 loop: CANSHGTGNQPQHF. CDR3 nucleotide sequence: TGCGCCAACAGCCACGGGACAGGCAATCAGCCCCAGCATTTT. The V and J genes are TRBV4-1 and TRBJ1-5; TRBD1 agrees at 7 bases. CDR1 and CDR2 (germline): MGHRA, YSYEKL. The CDR3 is 14 amino acids.

This clonotype was counted only a few times. The chain uses TRBV27 and TRBJ2-2; 10 nucleotides agree with TRBD2. The CDR3 loop spans 16 amino acids. V was clipped by 3 bases and J by 6 bases; unmatched bases: 7. CDR1 MNHEY and CDR2 SMNVEV come from the germline V gene (reference sequence). CDR3 DNA: TGTGCCAGCAGTTTTTGGCCTAGCGGGAGCCCCGGGGAGCTGTTTTTT. Protein product: CASSFWPSGSPGELFF.

This clonotype was found many times. V gene TRBV3-1 combines with J gene TRBJ2-3, with unresolved D. Per the germline V gene, CDR1 is LGHDT and CDR2 is YNNKEL (reference sequence). V was trimmed by 0 bases and J by 4 bases, leaving 5 bases between them. The CDR3 has 13 amino acids. This CDR3 reads CASSQDIPDTQYF. DNA of the CDR3: TGTGCCAGCAGCCAAGATATCCCAGATACGCAGTATTTT.

In this sample, this clonotype turned up a few times. The rearrangement uses TRBV3-1 and TRBJ2-2, with TRBD2 matching over 8 bases. The CDR3 runs to 17 residues. Germline V lookup: CDR1 LGHDT, CDR2 YNNKEL (reference sequence). V lost 0 bases to trimming and J lost 6 bases; unmatched junction nucleotides: 9. This chain's CDR3 is CASSQEEIAGSPGELFF. The CDR3 coding sequence is TGTGCCAGCAGCCAAGAAGAGATAGCGGGAAGTCCCGGGGAGCTGTTTTTT.